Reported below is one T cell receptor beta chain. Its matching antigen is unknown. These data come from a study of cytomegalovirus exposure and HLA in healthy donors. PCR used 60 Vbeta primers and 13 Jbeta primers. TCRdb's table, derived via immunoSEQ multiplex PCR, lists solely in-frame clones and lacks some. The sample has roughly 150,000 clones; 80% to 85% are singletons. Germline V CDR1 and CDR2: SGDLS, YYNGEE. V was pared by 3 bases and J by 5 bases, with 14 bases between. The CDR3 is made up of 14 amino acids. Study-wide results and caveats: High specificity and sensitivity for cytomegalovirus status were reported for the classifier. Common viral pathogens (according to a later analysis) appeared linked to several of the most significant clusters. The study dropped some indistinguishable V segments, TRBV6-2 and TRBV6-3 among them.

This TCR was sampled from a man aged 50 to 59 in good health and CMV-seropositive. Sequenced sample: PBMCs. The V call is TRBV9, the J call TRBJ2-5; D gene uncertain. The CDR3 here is CASSAGSESETQYF. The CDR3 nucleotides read TGTGCCAGCAGCGCGGGTAGTGAGTCGGAGACCCAGTACTTC. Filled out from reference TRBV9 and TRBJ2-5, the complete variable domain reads DSGVTQTPKHLITATGQRVTLRCSPRSGDLSVYWYQQSLDQGLQFLIQYYNGEERAKGNILERFSAQQFPDLHSELNLSSLELGDSALYFCASSAGSESETQYFGPGTRLLVL.